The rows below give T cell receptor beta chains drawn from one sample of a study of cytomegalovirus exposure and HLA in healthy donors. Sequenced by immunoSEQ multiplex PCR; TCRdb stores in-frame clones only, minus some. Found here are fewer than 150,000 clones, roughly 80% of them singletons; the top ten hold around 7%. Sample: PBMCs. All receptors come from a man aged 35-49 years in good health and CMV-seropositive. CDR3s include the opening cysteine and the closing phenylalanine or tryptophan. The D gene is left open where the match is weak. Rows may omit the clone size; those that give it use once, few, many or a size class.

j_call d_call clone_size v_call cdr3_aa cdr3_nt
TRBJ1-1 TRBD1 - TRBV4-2 CASSQEQGVGTEAFF TGTGCCAGCAGCCAAGAGCAGGGGGTTGGAACTGAAGCTTTCTTT
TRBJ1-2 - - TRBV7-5 CARSLVDRGYSYGYTF TGTGCCAGAAGCTTGGTGGACAGGGGGTATAGCTATGGCTACACCTTC
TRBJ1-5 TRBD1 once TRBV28 CASRGQGAPRGNQPQHF TGTGCCAGCAGGGGACAGGGGGCACCTCGGGGCAATCAGCCCCAGCATTTT
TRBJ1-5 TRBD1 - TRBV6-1 CASSEANFSPGQVPYSNQPQHF TGTGCCAGCAGTGAAGCCAACTTTAGCCCGGGACAGGTCCCCTATAGCAATCAGCCCCAGCATTTT
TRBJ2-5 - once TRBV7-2 CASSRGWEQETQYF TGTGCCAGCAGCCGAGGTTGGGAGCAAGAGACCCAGTACTTC
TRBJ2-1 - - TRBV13 CASSSPGLRSYNEQFF TGTGCCAGCAGCTCACCGGGACTTCGCTCCTACAATGAGCAGTTCTTC
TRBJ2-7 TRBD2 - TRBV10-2 CASRTSGISYEQYF TGCGCCAGCAGGACTAGCGGGATCTCCTACGAGCAGTACTTC
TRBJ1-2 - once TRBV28 CASRIRDTGNYGYTF TGTGCCAGCAGAATAAGAGATACAGGGAACTATGGCTACACCTTC
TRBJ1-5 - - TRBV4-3 CASSQVLNQPQHF TGCGCCAGCAGCCAAGTTCTTAATCAGCCCCAGCATTTT
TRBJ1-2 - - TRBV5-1 CASSRVGGSYGYTF TGCGCCAGCAGCCGTGTAGGCGGGTCCTATGGCTACACCTTC
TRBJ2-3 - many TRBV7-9 CASSRQGGLNTDTQYF TGTGCCAGCAGCAGACAAGGGGGATTAAACACAGATACGCAGTATTTT
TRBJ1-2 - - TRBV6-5 CATRSWSYGYTF TGTGCCACCAGGTCCTGGAGCTATGGCTACACCTTC
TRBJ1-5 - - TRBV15 CATSRGQSNQPQHF TGTGCCACCAGCAGAGGACAGAGCAATCAGCCCCAGCATTTT
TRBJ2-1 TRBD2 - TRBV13 CASSLGLADYNEQFF TGTGCCAGCAGCTTGGGACTAGCGGACTACAATGAGCAGTTCTTC
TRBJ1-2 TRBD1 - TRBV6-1 CASSSTGRYLFGYTF TGTGCCAGCAGCTCGACAGGGAGGTACTTGTTCGGCTACACCTTC
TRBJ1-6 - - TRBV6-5 CASSYGTINNSPLHF TGTGCCAGCAGTTATGGGACAATAAATAATTCACCCCTCCACTTT
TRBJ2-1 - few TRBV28 CASSLDGSYNEQFF TGTGCCAGCAGTTTAGACGGGTCCTACAATGAGCAGTTCTTC